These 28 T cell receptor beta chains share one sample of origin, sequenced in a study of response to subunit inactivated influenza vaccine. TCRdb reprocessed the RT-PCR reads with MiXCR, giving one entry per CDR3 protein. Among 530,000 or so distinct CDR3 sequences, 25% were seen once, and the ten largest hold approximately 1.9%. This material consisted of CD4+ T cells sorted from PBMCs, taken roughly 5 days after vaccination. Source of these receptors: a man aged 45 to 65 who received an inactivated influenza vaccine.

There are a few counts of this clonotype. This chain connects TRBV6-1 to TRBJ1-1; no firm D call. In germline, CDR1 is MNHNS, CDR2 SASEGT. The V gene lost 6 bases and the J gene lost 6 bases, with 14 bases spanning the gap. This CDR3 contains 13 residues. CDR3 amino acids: CASRSLGRAEAFF. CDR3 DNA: TGTGCCAGCAGGTCATTGGGGAGGGCTGAAGCTTTCTTT.

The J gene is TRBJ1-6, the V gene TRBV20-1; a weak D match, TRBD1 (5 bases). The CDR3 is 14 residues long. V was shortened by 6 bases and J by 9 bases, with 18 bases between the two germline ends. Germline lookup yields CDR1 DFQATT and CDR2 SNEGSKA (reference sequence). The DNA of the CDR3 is TGCAGTGCCAGACCGGGACGGATTTTTTCACCCCTCCACTTT. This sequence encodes CSARPGRIFSPLHF.

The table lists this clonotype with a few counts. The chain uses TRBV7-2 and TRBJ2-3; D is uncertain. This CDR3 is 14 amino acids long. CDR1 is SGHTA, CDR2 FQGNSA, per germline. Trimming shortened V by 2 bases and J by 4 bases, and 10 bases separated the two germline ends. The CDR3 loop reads CASSLRQLADTQYF. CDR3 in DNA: TGTGCCAGCAGCTTACGGCAGTTAGCAGATACGCAGTATTTT.

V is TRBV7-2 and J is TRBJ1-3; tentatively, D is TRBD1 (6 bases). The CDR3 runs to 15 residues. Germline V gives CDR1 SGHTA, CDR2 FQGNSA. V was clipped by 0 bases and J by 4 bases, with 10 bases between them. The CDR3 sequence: CASSLARRGGNTIYF. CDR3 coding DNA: TGTGCCAGCAGCTTAGCGCGCAGGGGAGGAAACACCATATATTTT.

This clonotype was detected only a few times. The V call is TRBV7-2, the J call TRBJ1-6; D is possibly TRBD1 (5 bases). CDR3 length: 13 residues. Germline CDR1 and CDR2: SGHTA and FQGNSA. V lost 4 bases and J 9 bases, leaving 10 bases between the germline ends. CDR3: CASSYGTGSPLHF. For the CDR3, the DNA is TGTGCCAGCAGCTACGGGACCGGTTCACCCCTCCACTTT.

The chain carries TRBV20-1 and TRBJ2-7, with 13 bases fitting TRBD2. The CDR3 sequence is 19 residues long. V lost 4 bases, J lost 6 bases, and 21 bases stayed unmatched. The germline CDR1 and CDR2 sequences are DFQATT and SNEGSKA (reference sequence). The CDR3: CSATKATPGLAGSLAEQYF. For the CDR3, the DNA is TGCAGTGCTACAAAGGCTACACCGGGACTAGCGGGATCCCTGGCCGAGCAGTACTTC.

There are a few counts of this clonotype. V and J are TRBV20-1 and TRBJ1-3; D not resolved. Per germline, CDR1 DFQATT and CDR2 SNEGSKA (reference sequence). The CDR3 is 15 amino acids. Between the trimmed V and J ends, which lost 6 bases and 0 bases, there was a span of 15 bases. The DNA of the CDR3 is TGCAGTGCCCCGGAGCTGCGGAACTCTGGAAACACCATATATTTT. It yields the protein CSAPELRNSGNTIYF.

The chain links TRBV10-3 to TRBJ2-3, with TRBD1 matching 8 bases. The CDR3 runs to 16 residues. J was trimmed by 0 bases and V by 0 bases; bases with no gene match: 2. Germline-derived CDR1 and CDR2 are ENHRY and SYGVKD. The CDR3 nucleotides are TGTGCCATCAGTGAGTCTAGACAGGGGAGCACAGATACGCAGTATTTT. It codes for CAISESRQGSTDTQYF.

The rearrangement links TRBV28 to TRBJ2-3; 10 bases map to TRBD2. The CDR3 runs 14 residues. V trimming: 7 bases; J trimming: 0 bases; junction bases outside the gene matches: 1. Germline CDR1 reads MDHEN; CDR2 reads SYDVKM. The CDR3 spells CASKLAGSTDTQYF. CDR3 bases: TGTGCCAGCAAACTAGCGGGGAGCACAGATACGCAGTATTTT.

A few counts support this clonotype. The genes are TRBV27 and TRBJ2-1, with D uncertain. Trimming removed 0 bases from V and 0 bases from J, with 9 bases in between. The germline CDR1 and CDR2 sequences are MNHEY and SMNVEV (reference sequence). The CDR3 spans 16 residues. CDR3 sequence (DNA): TGTGCCAGCAGTTTATCGATTTTGAGCTCCTACAATGAGCAGTTCTTC. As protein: CASSLSILSSYNEQFF.

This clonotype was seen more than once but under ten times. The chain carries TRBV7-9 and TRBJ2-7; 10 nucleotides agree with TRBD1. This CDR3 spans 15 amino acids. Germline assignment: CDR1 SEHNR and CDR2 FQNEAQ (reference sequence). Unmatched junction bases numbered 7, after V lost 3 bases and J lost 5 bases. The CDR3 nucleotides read TGTGCCAGCAGCTTCGGTGCGACAGGGGGCCACGAGCAGTACTTC. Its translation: CASSFGATGGHEQYF. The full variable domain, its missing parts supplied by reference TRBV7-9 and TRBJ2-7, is DTGVSQNPRHKITKRGQNVTFRCDPISEHNRLYWYRQTLGQGPEFLTYFQNEAQLEKSRLLSDRFSAERPKGSFSTLEIQRTEQGDSAMYLCASSFGATGGHEQYFGPGTRLTVT.

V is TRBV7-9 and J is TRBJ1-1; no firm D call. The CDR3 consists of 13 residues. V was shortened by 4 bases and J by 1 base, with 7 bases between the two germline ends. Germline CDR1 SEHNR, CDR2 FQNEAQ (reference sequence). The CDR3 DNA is TGTGCCAGCAGCTACGCAGAGAACACTGAAGCTTTCTTT. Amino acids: CASSYAENTEAFF.

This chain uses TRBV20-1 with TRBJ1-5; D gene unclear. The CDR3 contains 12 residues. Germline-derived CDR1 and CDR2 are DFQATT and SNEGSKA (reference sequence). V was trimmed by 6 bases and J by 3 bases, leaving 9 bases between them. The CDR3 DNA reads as TGCAGTGCATCCCTTGACAATCAGCCCCAGCATTTT. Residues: CSASLDNQPQHF.

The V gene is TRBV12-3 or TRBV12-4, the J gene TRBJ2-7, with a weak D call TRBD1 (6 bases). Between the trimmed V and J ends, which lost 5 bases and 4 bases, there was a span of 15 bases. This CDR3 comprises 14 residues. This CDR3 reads CASSPGVRMYEQYF. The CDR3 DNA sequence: TGTGCCAGCAGTCCAGGGGTCCGGATGTACGAGCAGTACTTC.

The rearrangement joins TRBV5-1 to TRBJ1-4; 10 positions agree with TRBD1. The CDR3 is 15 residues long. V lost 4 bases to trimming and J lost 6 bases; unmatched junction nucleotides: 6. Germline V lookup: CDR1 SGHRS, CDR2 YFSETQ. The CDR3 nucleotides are TGCGCCAGCAGCCAGATGACAGGGGGCGATGAAAAACTGTTTTTT. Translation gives CASSQMTGGDEKLFF. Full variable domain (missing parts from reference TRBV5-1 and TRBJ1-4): KAGVTQTPRYLIKTRGQQVTLSCSPISGHRSVSWYQQTPGQGLQFLFEYFSETQRNKGNFPGRFSGRQFSNSRSEMNVSTLELGDSALYLCASSQMTGGDEKLFFGSGTQLSVL.

The CDR3 loop reads CAINRGRETQYF. CDR3 DNA sequence: TGTGCCATAAACAGGGGGCGGGAGACCCAGTACTTC. V is TRBV7-9 and J is TRBJ2-5; 9 bases align to TRBD1. The CDR3 extends over 12 amino acids. CDR1 SEHNR and CDR2 FQNEAQ come from the germline V gene (reference sequence). V gave up 10 bases and J gave up 5 bases; unmatched junction bases: 5. The full variable domain, completed using reference TRBV7-9 and TRBJ2-5, is DTGVSQNPRHKITKRGQNVTFRCDPISEHNRLYWYRQTLGQGPEFLTYFQNEAQLEKSRLLSDRFSAERPKGSFSTLEIQRTEQGDSAMYLCAINRGRETQYFGPGTRLLVL.

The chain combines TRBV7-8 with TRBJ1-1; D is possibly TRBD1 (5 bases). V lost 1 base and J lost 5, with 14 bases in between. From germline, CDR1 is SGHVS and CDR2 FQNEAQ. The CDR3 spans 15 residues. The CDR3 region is CASSLVGGGGTEAFF. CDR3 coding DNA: TGTGCCAGCAGCTTAGTGGGCGGTGGGGGGACTGAAGCTTTCTTT.

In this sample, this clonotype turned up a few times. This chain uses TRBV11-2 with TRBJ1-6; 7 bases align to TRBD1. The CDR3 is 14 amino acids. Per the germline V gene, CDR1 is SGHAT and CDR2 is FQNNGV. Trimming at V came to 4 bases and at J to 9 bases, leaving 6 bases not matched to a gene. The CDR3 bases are TGTGCCAGCAGCTCCGACAGGGTAGTTTCACCCCTCCACTTT. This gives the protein CASSSDRVVSPLHF.

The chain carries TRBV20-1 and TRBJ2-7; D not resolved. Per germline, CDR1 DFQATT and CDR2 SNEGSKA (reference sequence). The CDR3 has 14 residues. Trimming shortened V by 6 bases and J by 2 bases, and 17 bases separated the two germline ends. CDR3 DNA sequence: TGCAGTGCCCGAGGCTCCGGAAATCCCTACGAGCAGTACTTC. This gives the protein CSARGSGNPYEQYF.

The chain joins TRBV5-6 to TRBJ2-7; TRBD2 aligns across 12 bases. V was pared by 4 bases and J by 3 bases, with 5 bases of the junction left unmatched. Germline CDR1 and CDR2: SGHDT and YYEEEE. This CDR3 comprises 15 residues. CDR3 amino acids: CASSRTSGDRYEQYF. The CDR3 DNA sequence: TGTGCCAGCAGCCGGACTAGCGGGGATCGCTACGAGCAGTACTTC.

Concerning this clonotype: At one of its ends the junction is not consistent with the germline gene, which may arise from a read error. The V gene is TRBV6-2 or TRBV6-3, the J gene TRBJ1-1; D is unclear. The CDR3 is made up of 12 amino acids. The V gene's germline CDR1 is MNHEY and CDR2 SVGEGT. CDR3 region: CASREGLAEAFF. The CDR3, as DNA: TGTGCCTCACGGGAGGGTCTCGCTGAAGCGTTCTTT.

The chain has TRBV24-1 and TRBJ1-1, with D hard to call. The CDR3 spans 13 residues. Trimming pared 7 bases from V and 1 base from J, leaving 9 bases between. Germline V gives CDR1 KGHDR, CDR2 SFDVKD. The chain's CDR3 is CATRGSENTEAFF. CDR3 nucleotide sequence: TGTGCCACCAGAGGGAGCGAGAACACTGAAGCTTTCTTT.

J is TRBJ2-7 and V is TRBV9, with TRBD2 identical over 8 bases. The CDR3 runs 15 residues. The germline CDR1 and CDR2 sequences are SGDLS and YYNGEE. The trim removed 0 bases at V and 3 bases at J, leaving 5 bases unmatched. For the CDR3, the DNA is TGTGCCAGCAGCGTAGGAGAACTAGCGGTCTACGAGCAGTACTTC. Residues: CASSVGELAVYEQYF.

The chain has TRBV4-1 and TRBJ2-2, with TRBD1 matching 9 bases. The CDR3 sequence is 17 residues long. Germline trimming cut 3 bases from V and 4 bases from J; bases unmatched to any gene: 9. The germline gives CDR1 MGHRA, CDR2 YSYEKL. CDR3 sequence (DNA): TGCGCCAGCAGCCACTTTCCTGGGACAGGGTCCACCGGGGAGCTGTTTTTT. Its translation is CASSHFPGTGSTGELFF.

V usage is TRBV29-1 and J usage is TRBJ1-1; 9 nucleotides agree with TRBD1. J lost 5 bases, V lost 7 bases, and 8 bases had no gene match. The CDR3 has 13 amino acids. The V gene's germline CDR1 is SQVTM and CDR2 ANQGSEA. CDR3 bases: TGCAGCGGGTGGGGACAGGGCTTAACTGAAGCTTTCTTT. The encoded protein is CSGWGQGLTEAFF.

CDR3 bases: TGTGCCAGCAGCCAAGGGGGGCGGGGGGCCGGAAACATTCAGTACTTC. Translating it yields CASSQGGRGAGNIQYF. This sequence joins TRBV4-2 and TRBJ2-4, with 8 bases that match TRBD2. The germline V gene encodes CDR1 LGHNA and CDR2 YNFKEQ. The junction had 8 bases not matched to a gene; V was cut back by 1 base and J by 6 bases. The CDR3 extends over 16 amino acids.

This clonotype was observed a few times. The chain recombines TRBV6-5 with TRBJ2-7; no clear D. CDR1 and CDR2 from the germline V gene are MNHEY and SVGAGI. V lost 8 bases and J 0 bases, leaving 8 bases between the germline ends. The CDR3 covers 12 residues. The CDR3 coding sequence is TGTGCCAGCGGTCTGGTCTCCTACGAGCAGTACTTC. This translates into CASGLVSYEQYF.

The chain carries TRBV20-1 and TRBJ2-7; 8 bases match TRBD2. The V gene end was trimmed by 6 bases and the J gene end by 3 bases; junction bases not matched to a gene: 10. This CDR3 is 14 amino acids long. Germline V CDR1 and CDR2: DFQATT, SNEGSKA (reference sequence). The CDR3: CSATPSLAVYEQYF. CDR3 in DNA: TGCAGTGCCACTCCATCACTAGCGGTCTACGAGCAGTACTTC.